This is a list of T cell receptor beta chains from one sample in a study of blood T cell repertoires in COVID-19. Profiled with immunoSEQ multiplex PCR; TCRdb holds only in-frame clones, not every one. The sample lists fewer than 200,000 clones; approximately 92% were seen once. Sequenced: peripheral blood. These receptors all stem from a man aged 50 to 60 with acute or convalescent COVID-19. Each CDR3 is given with its conserved first and last residue. Each record gives: V gene, clone size, D gene, J gene, CDR3 DNA, CDR3 protein. D genes are given only for firm matches. Size is omitted from some rows. Given values are once, few, many or a class for expanded clones.

>TRBV28|.|.|TRBJ1-3
TGTGCCACCCTTCAGGGGTCTGGAAACACCATATATTTT
CATLQGSGNTIYF
>TRBV19|.|.|TRBJ2-2
TGTGCCAGTACTGGGGTCTGGGACGTGGGACAAAGTCTCGGGGAGCTGTTTTTT
CASTGVWDVGQSLGELFF
>TRBV28|.|.|TRBJ2-1
TGTGCCAGCAGGCCGTCGGTCGATGAGCAGTTCTTC
CASRPSVDEQFF
>TRBV7-9|few|.|TRBJ2-2
TGTGCCAGCAGCCCGGAGGGGGCAGAGAACACCGGGGAGCTGTTTTTT
CASSPEGAENTGELFF
>TRBV25-1|once|TRBD1|TRBJ2-2
TGTGCCAGCAGCTCCAAACTCGGGACAGGCCCTACAACCGGGGAGCTGTTTTTT
CASSSKLGTGPTTGELFF
>TRBV2|.|TRBD1|TRBJ2-1
TGTGCCAGCAGTGAGGTCGGGACAGTGGGTAATGAGCAGTTCTTC
CASSEVGTVGNEQFF
>TRBV30|.|.|TRBJ1-1
TGTGCCTGGAGGGCAGGGGTGAACACTGAAGCTTTCTTT
CAWRAGVNTEAFF
>TRBV29-1|.|.|TRBJ1-2
TGCAGCGTTGTAACTAGGGATGGCTACACCTTC
CSVVTRDGYTF
>TRBV29-1|.|.|TRBJ1-2
TGCAGCGTTGGGTCTTACAGGCGCTATGGCTACACCTTC
CSVGSYRRYGYTF
>TRBV7-2|.|.|TRBJ2-2
TGTGCCAGCAGCTTAGTGGGGGGAACGAACACCGGGGAGCTGTTTTTT
CASSLVGGTNTGELFF
>TRBV19|.|TRBD1|TRBJ1-4
TGTGCCAGTAGTACTACAGGGGCTCTTGGTGAAAAACTGTTTTTT
CASSTTGALGEKLFF
>TRBV27|.|TRBD1|TRBJ1-2
TGTGCCAGCAGTCCGCGGGACAGGGGGCTCTATGGCTACACCTTC
CASSPRDRGLYGYTF
>TRBV7-9|.|TRBD1|TRBJ1-3
TGTGCCAGCAGCTTAGGGGACAGGACGAGCTCTGGAAACACCATATATTTT
CASSLGDRTSSGNTIYF
>TRBV6-1|once|.|TRBJ1-1
TGTGCCAGCAGTGATCCCCGGGAGAGGAACACTGAAGCTTTCTTT
CASSDPRERNTEAFF
>TRBV7-9|.|.|TRBJ1-2
TGTGCCAGCAGCTTAAAGGTGCTGACTGACGGGTATGGCTACACCTTC
CASSLKVLTDGYGYTF
>TRBV28|.|TRBD2|TRBJ2-1
TGTGCCAGCAGTACACTATGGACTAGTTTGAACAATGAGCAGTTCTTC
CASSTLWTSLNNEQFF
>TRBV5-1|.|.|TRBJ2-7
TGCGCCAGCAGACGAGGGCAGGGGACCTACGAGCAGTACTTC
CASRRGQGTYEQYF
>TRBV19|.|.|TRBJ2-1
TGTGCCAGTAGTATTGTTGGCGGGATCTCCTACAATGAGCAGTTCTTC
CASSIVGGISYNEQFF
>TRBV6-5|.|TRBD1|TRBJ1-1
TGTGCCAGCAGCCCGGGACAGCGGAACACTGAAGCTTTCTTT
CASSPGQRNTEAFF
>TRBV27|.|.|TRBJ2-3
TGTGCCAGCAGTTTCCTATCAAGCGGGCCCATTAGCACAGATACGCAGTATTTT
CASSFLSSGPISTDTQYF
>TRBV6-1|.|TRBD1|TRBJ1-2
TGTGCCAGCAGGGGACAGGGCGAAGGTGGCTACACCTTC
CASRGQGEGGYTF
>TRBV4-3|.|TRBD1|TRBJ1-1
TGCGCCAGCAGCTCCCGACAGGGGCAGGGTTACACTGAAGCTTTCTTT
CASSSRQGQGYTEAFF
>TRBV3-1/TRBV3-2|.|.|TRBJ1-4
TGTGCCAGCAGCTTCTTCAGGGGTACGTTTGCAACTAATGAAAAACTGTTTTTT
CASSFFRGTFATNEKLFF
>TRBV19|.|.|TRBJ2-7
TGTGCCAGTAGACCCCTAGCGCACTCCTACGAGCAGTACTTC
CASRPLAHSYEQYF
>TRBV25-1|.|.|TRBJ2-1
TGTGCCAGCAGTGAATATCGGACAAATAATGAGCAGTTCTTC
CASSEYRTNNEQFF
>TRBV28|.|TRBD1|TRBJ1-6
TGTGCCAGCAGTTTAATGACAGGGAGTGTAGGGGCCCTCCACTTT
CASSLMTGSVGALHF
>TRBV21-1|once|.|TRBJ1-1
TGTGCCAGCAGCATTGGGGACAGGGGGAAGAACACTGAAGCTTTCTTT
CASSIGDRGKNTEAFF
>TRBV27|.|.|TRBJ2-3
TGTGCCAGCAGCCAGCGGGCAGATACGCAGTATTTT
CASSQRADTQYF
>TRBV4-1|.|.|TRBJ1-4
TGCGCCAGCAGCCACGTTACAACTAATGAAAAACTGTTTTTT
CASSHVTTNEKLFF
>TRBV5-1|.|TRBD1|TRBJ2-7
TGCGCCAGCAGCACTGACGGGACAGGTCGCTACGAGCAGTACTTC
CASSTDGTGRYEQYF
>TRBV15|.|TRBD2|TRBJ2-3
TGTGCCACCAGGAGGGCGGGAGTTAGCACAGATACGCAGTATTTT
CATRRAGVSTDTQYF
>TRBV3-1/TRBV3-2|.|.|TRBJ2-2
TGTGCCAGCAGCCAAGATCGAGGAACGAACACCGGGGAGCTGTTTTTT
CASSQDRGTNTGELFF
>TRBV28|.|.|TRBJ1-5
TGTGCCAGCAGTTTTGGGGGAGGAGCAAGGCAGCCCCAGCATTTT
CASSFGGGARQPQHF
>TRBV6-6|.|.|TRBJ1-5
TGTGCCAGCAGTGACCCCCAGGGTGGTCAGCCCCAGCATTTT
CASSDPQGGQPQHF
>TRBV9|once|TRBD2|TRBJ2-3
TGTGCCAGCAGCGTACTAGGACTAGCGGGGAGCGGGGATACGCAGTATTTT
CASSVLGLAGSGDTQYF
>TRBV23-1|.|.|TRBJ1-2
TGCGCCAGCAGTCTTTCGGACAGCTCCCATCCATCCAACTATGGCTACACCTTC
CASSLSDSSHPSNYGYTF
>TRBV7-6|few|TRBD2|TRBJ2-1
TGTGCCAGCAGCTCCCGACTAGCGGATGAGCAGTTCTTC
CASSSRLADEQFF
>TRBV6-5|.|.|TRBJ2-6
TGTGCCAGCAGACAACAGAGCTCTGGGGCCAACGTCCTGACTTTC
CASRQQSSGANVLTF
>TRBV11-1|few|TRBD1|TRBJ1-2
TGTGCCAGCAGCACGGGACAGGGTTATGGCTACACCTTC
CASSTGQGYGYTF
>TRBV4-2|once|TRBD1|TRBJ2-1
TGTGCCAGCAGCCAACGATGGGGACAGCCATACAATGAGCAGTTCTTC
CASSQRWGQPYNEQFF
>TRBV28|.|.|TRBJ1-4
TGTGCCAGCACCCCAACTTTGATACAGAAAACTAATGAAAAACTGTTTTTT
CASTPTLIQKTNEKLFF
>TRBV19|once|.|TRBJ2-1
TGTGCCAGTAGTATAGTAGCCCCGTACAATGAGCAGTTCTTC
CASSIVAPYNEQFF
>TRBV10-2|.|.|TRBJ2-1
TGCGCCAGCAGTGAGTCGGGGCTAGTGTTGGGCATTGAGCAGTTCTTC
CASSESGLVLGIEQFF
>TRBV7-3|.|TRBD1|TRBJ2-2
TGTGCCAGCAGCCCAACAGGGGCGGTCACCGGGGAGCTGTTTTTT
CASSPTGAVTGELFF
>TRBV4-3|.|TRBD2|TRBJ2-4
TGCGCCAGCAGCCAAGATTGGCGGGGGGGAGCCAAAAACATTCAGTACTTC
CASSQDWRGGAKNIQYF
>TRBV5-1|.|TRBD1|TRBJ2-7
TGCGCCAGCAGCGGAACAGGGGGCGCATACGACGAGCAGTACTTC
CASSGTGGAYDEQYF
>TRBV28|.|.|TRBJ2-7
TGTGCCAGCAGTTTATCCCCAACCTACGAGCAGTACTTC
CASSLSPTYEQYF
>TRBV6-1|few|TRBD1|TRBJ1-2
TGTGCCAGCAGTGAAGCGACAGGGGGCGCAATCTATGGCTACACCTTC
CASSEATGGAIYGYTF
>TRBV4-3|.|TRBD1|TRBJ2-1
TGCGCCAGCAGCCAAGATAGGTTGGGACAGCAATACAATGAGCAGTTCTTC
CASSQDRLGQQYNEQFF
>TRBV19|.|TRBD1|TRBJ1-6
TGTGCCAGTAGTAAACAGGGGGCGGATTCACCCCTCCACTTT
CASSKQGADSPLHF
>TRBV27|.|.|TRBJ1-3
TGTGCCAGCAGTCCTCAGCAGGGTGCCTTCTCTTCTGGAAACACCATATATTTT
CASSPQQGAFSSGNTIYF
>TRBV5-4|.|TRBD1|TRBJ2-1
TGTGCCAGCAGCTTGGACAGGGGGCGAGGCAATGAGCAGTTCTTC
CASSLDRGRGNEQFF
>TRBV6-5|.|TRBD1|TRBJ1-1
TGTGCCAGCAGTTACTCGACAGGGAAAGCTTTCTTT
CASSYSTGKAFF
>TRBV6-5|.|TRBD1|TRBJ2-7
TGTGCCAGCAGACCGACAGGGAAATACGAGCAGTACTTC
CASRPTGKYEQYF
>TRBV20-1|.|.|TRBJ2-1
TGCAGTGCTAGTCGTAGCTACAATGAGCAGTTCTTC
CSASRSYNEQFF
>TRBV4-3|once|.|TRBJ1-2
TGCGCCAGCAGCCAAGATTCGGACTATTATGGCTACACCTTC
CASSQDSDYYGYTF
>TRBV28|.|TRBD1|TRBJ1-4
TGTGCCAGCAGCCTAGGGGGGCAGGGGGATGAAAAACTGTTTTTT
CASSLGGQGDEKLFF
>TRBV28|.|.|TRBJ1-1
TGTGCCAGCGGGGCCCCCGGGGCTTTCTTT
CASGAPGAFF
>TRBV24-1|once|TRBD2|TRBJ2-5
TGTGCCACCAGTGACTCCGGGACAGCGGGGGGCCAAGAGACCCAGTACTTC
CATSDSGTAGGQETQYF
>TRBV14|.|.|TRBJ2-2
TGTGCCAGCAGCCAAGAGGTTTACAAGTCGGGCACCGGGGAGCTGTTTTTT
CASSQEVYKSGTGELFF